Listed below are T cell receptor beta chains from one sample, sequenced in a study of PD-1 blockade in classical Hodgkin lymphoma. Assay used: immunoSEQ multiplex PCR; TCRdb lists only in-frame clones, some missing. The sample lists more than 95,000 clones, roughly 87% occurring once. The material was peripheral blood mononuclear cells (PBMCs), obtained before the fourth cycle of nivolumab. The receptors were sampled from a human donor with classical Hodgkin lymphoma. CDR3s include the opening cysteine and the closing phenylalanine or tryptophan. The D gene is left open where the match is weak. Clone size is shown for a subset of rows, as once, few, many or a class of expanded clone.

CDR3nt: TGTGCCAGCAGTTATCTTGGGGCTGCATGGGAAAAACTGTTTTTT
CDR3aa: CASSYLGAAWEKLFF
len: 15
d_gene: -
v_gene: TRBV6-5
j_gene: TRBJ1-4
abundance: -

CDR3nt: TGTGCCAGCACCTCTCCTAGCACAGATACGCAGTATTTT
CDR3aa: CASTSPSTDTQYF
len: 13
d_gene: -
v_gene: TRBV6-5
j_gene: TRBJ2-3
abundance: once

CDR3nt: TGTGCCAGCAGTTATCGGGTTGGCGGCAATCAGCCCCAGCATTTT
CDR3aa: CASSYRVGGNQPQHF
len: 15
d_gene: -
v_gene: TRBV6-5
j_gene: TRBJ1-5
abundance: -

CDR3nt: TGTGCCAGCAGCCAAGGAACCGACAGCCTTTCGAACTATGGCTACACCTTC
CDR3aa: CASSQGTDSLSNYGYTF
len: 17
d_gene: -
v_gene: TRBV14
j_gene: TRBJ1-2
abundance: -

CDR3nt: TGTGCCTGGAGTGTGGTAGCAAATGAGCAGTTCTTC
CDR3aa: CAWSVVANEQFF
len: 12
d_gene: -
v_gene: TRBV30
j_gene: TRBJ2-1
abundance: -

CDR3nt: TGTGCCAGCAGTTTCTGGCAGGGTCCATACGAGCAGTACTTC
CDR3aa: CASSFWQGPYEQYF
len: 14
d_gene: -
v_gene: TRBV28
j_gene: TRBJ2-7
abundance: -

CDR3nt: TGTGCCAGCAGTTACTCGAAGGGCAGGGGGCCTAGGGGCTACACCTTC
CDR3aa: CASSYSKGRGPRGYTF
len: 16
d_gene: TRBD1
v_gene: TRBV6-5
j_gene: TRBJ1-2
abundance: -

CDR3nt: TGTGCCAGCAGCCAGGTAGTCGCCAGCCTCTCCTACGAGCAGTACTTC
CDR3aa: CASSQVVASLSYEQYF
len: 16
d_gene: -
v_gene: TRBV4-2
j_gene: TRBJ2-7
abundance: -

CDR3nt: TGTGCCAGTAGAGGGCCGGATAAGGGGAACTATGGCTACACCTTC
CDR3aa: CASRGPDKGNYGYTF
len: 15
d_gene: -
v_gene: TRBV19
j_gene: TRBJ1-2
abundance: -

CDR3nt: TGTGCCAGTAGTATAGTAGGCGGGACCCCCGGGGAGCTGTTTTTT
CDR3aa: CASSIVGGTPGELFF
len: 15
d_gene: -
v_gene: TRBV19
j_gene: TRBJ2-2
abundance: many

CDR3nt: TGTGCCAGCAGCCAAGAGTTGGGCCAGCAGAAAAAACTGTTTTTT
CDR3aa: CASSQELGQQKKLFF
len: 15
d_gene: -
v_gene: TRBV5-8
j_gene: TRBJ1-4
abundance: -

CDR3nt: TGTGCCAGCAGCCCGCGGACTAGCGGGAGCTGGGGGAACAATGAGCAGTTCTTC
CDR3aa: CASSPRTSGSWGNNEQFF
len: 18
d_gene: TRBD2
v_gene: TRBV7-9
j_gene: TRBJ2-1
abundance: few

CDR3nt: TGTGCCAGTAGTCTACAGGGGCGGGCGGAGGGCTACACCTTC
CDR3aa: CASSLQGRAEGYTF
len: 14
d_gene: TRBD1
v_gene: TRBV19
j_gene: TRBJ1-2
abundance: -

CDR3nt: TGTGCCAGCAGCTCAAACTCGGTCGGAAACACCATATATTTT
CDR3aa: CASSSNSVGNTIYF
len: 14
d_gene: -
v_gene: TRBV7-9
j_gene: TRBJ1-3
abundance: -

CDR3nt: TGTGCCAGTAGTAAGGGCCCCTTACAGGGCTCCTACGAGCAGTACTTC
CDR3aa: CASSKGPLQGSYEQYF
len: 16
d_gene: -
v_gene: TRBV19
j_gene: TRBJ2-7
abundance: -

CDR3nt: TGCGCCAGCAAAGGGAGGGCCCAGAGAAACACTGAAGCTTTCTTT
CDR3aa: CASKGRAQRNTEAFF
len: 15
d_gene: -
v_gene: TRBV5-1
j_gene: TRBJ1-1
abundance: -

CDR3nt: TGTGCCAGCAGCCAAGAGGTACATCTAAACACTGAAGCTTTCTTT
CDR3aa: CASSQEVHLNTEAFF
len: 15
d_gene: -
v_gene: TRBV14
j_gene: TRBJ1-1
abundance: -

CDR3nt: TGTGCCAGTGGGGCTAGTGTGGGCGCGAACACCGGGGAGCTGTTTTTT
CDR3aa: CASGASVGANTGELFF
len: 16
d_gene: -
v_gene: TRBV2
j_gene: TRBJ2-2
abundance: -

CDR3nt: TGCGCCAGCAGCTTGGAGGCGGGTTACGAGCAGTACTTC
CDR3aa: CASSLEAGYEQYF
len: 13
d_gene: -
v_gene: TRBV5-1
j_gene: TRBJ2-7
abundance: once

CDR3nt: TGCGCCAGCAGCCAGGACAGGCAACTCTCCTACAATGAGCAGTTCTTC
CDR3aa: CASSQDRQLSYNEQFF
len: 16
d_gene: TRBD1
v_gene: TRBV4-3
j_gene: TRBJ2-1
abundance: few

CDR3nt: TGTGCCAGCAGTTACTCGAGAGCGACCTTGGGCTACACCTTC
CDR3aa: CASSYSRATLGYTF
len: 14
d_gene: -
v_gene: TRBV6-6
j_gene: TRBJ1-2
abundance: once

CDR3nt: TGCGCCAGCAGCCACTTCCCGGGACAAAATTTGAACACTGAAGCTTTCTTT
CDR3aa: CASSHFPGQNLNTEAFF
len: 17
d_gene: -
v_gene: TRBV5-1
j_gene: TRBJ1-1
abundance: few

CDR3nt: TGTGCCAGCAGTGAGAACGGGAGGAGGCACGAGCAGTACTTC
CDR3aa: CASSENGRRHEQYF
len: 14
d_gene: TRBD2
v_gene: TRBV2
j_gene: TRBJ2-7
abundance: -

CDR3nt: TGTGCCAGCAGTGGCATAGGGACAGGGGGAGGCGAGCAGTACTTC
CDR3aa: CASSGIGTGGGEQYF
len: 15
d_gene: TRBD1
v_gene: TRBV6-1
j_gene: TRBJ2-7
abundance: -

CDR3nt: TGTGCCAGCAGTGAATTTCTAGACTCCACCGGGGAGCTGTTTTTT
CDR3aa: CASSEFLDSTGELFF
len: 15
d_gene: -
v_gene: TRBV6-1
j_gene: TRBJ2-2
abundance: -

CDR3nt: TGTGCCAGCAGTCCTGAAAGCTCTGGAAACACCATATATTTT
CDR3aa: CASSPESSGNTIYF
len: 14
d_gene: -
v_gene: TRBV2
j_gene: TRBJ1-3
abundance: -

CDR3nt: TGTGCCAGCTTTGAGGGGTATAGCAATCAGCCCCAGCATTTT
CDR3aa: CASFEGYSNQPQHF
len: 14
d_gene: -
v_gene: TRBV2
j_gene: TRBJ1-5
abundance: -

CDR3nt: TGTGCCACAACGATTAAAATTGACAGGGAGCAGTACTTC
CDR3aa: CATTIKIDREQYF
len: 13
d_gene: -
v_gene: TRBV28
j_gene: TRBJ2-7
abundance: -

CDR3nt: TGTGCCAGCAGGGACACGTACTCCTACGAGCAGTACTTC
CDR3aa: CASRDTYSYEQYF
len: 13
d_gene: -
v_gene: TRBV25-1
j_gene: TRBJ2-7
abundance: -

CDR3nt: TGTGCCAGCAGCTCCGGACAGGGGGTCTCCTACGAGCAGTACTTC
CDR3aa: CASSSGQGVSYEQYF
len: 15
d_gene: TRBD1
v_gene: TRBV7-9
j_gene: TRBJ2-7
abundance: -